These 18 T cell receptor beta chains were sequenced from one sample in a study of T-cell memory formation after mild COVID-19. TCRdb re-derived calls from the 5' RACE reads in MiXCR, one entry per CDR3 protein. Found here are approximately 34,000 distinct CDR3 sequences, approximately 8.3% of them singletons; the top ten hold approximately 29%. Material: PBMCs or a T cell subset sorted from them (not recorded which). The receptors shown here come from a man between 18 and 35 years old who had mild COVID-19 (a few samples of this study predate the infection). Cell type and time point are not known.

With respect to this clonotype: A much larger clone differs by one base, so this may be a read error. This CDR3 is missing its conserved last phenylalanine or tryptophan, likely due to a read error. This rearrangement joins TRBV4-3 to TRBJ2-4; no clear D. The CDR3 loop spans 17 amino acids. Trimming removed 0 bases from V and 5 bases from J, with 17 bases in between. The germline V gene encodes CDR1 LGHNA and CDR2 YSLEER. CDR3 nucleotides: TGCGCCAGCAGCCAAGATTTGGGTTCGCCTGCGCAAAACATTCAGTACTTA. As protein: CASSQDLGSPAQNIQYL.

This clonotype was seen many times. The chain is built from TRBV7-9 and TRBJ2-7; 8 nucleotides line up with TRBD1. J lost 4 bases, V lost 5 bases, and 16 bases had no gene match. The CDR3 has 17 residues. The V gene's germline CDR1 is SEHNR and CDR2 FQNEAQ (reference sequence). CDR3 nucleotides: TGTGCCAGCAGCCCAGCGGTCCGGCCAGGGGGCTCGTACGAGCAGTACTTC. Protein product: CASSPAVRPGGSYEQYF.

This clonotype was seen repeatedly, ten times or more. In DNA form, the CDR3 reads TGCAGTGCTCCCGGGGGACTAGCGGGGGCCCTGAATACGCAGTATTTT. Amino acid sequence: CSAPGGLAGALNTQYF. The chain has TRBV20-1 and TRBJ2-3; 14 bases line up with TRBD2. From germline, CDR1 is DFQATT and CDR2 SNEGSKA (reference sequence). V lost 5 bases to trimming and J lost 7 bases; unmatched junction nucleotides: 11. The CDR3 length is 16 residues.

This clonotype was picked up many times. CDR3 sequence (DNA): TGTGCCAGCAGAACCTATACAGGGGGTGGGGACACTGAAGCTTTCTTT. Protein sequence: CASRTYTGGGDTEAFF. This sequence joins TRBV7-3 and TRBJ1-1; 8 nucleotides agree with TRBD1. The CDR3 runs to 16 residues. Germline-derived CDR1 and CDR2 are SGHTA and FQGTGA. J was trimmed by 3 bases and V by 6 bases; bases with no gene match: 12.

This sequence joins TRBV18 and TRBJ2-1, with D unclear. Per the germline V gene, CDR1 is KGHSH and CDR2 is LQKENI. Trimming removed 0 bases from V and 6 bases from J, with 12 bases in between. This CDR3 is built from 15 residues. The CDR3 DNA follows: TGTGCCAGCTCACCACCGAAGGTCCTCGGCAATGAGCAGTTCTTC. It yields the protein CASSPPKVLGNEQFF. Combining the CDR3 with reference TRBV18 and TRBJ2-1 gives the whole variable domain NAGVMQNPRHLVRRRGQEARLRCSPMKGHSHVYWYRQLPEEGLKFMVYLQKENIIDESGMPKERFSAEFPKEGPSILRIQQVVRGDSAAYFCASSPPKVLGNEQFFGPGTRLTVL.

This clonotype has a count of ten or more. V and J are TRBV19 and TRBJ1-1; no reliable D call. The CDR3 loop spans 13 amino acids. Per germline, CDR1 LNHDA and CDR2 SQIVND (reference sequence). Deletions cut 3 bases from V and 1 base from J, with 6 bases between. The CDR3, as DNA: TGTGCCAGTAGTATCTTACAGAACACTGAAGCTTTCTTT. Protein product: CASSILQNTEAFF.

The rearrangement joins TRBV11-2 to TRBJ2-6; weak D call: TRBD1 (5 bases). Germline CDR1 SGHAT, CDR2 FQNNGV. The CDR3 is 15 residues long. V was cut by 2 bases and J by 4 bases, with 9 bases left in between. The CDR3 DNA follows: TGTGCCAGCAGCTTATCTGGGGCAGGGGCCAACGTCCTGACTTTC. Its protein product is CASSLSGAGANVLTF.

This clonotype showed up many times. V gene TRBV11-2 combines with J gene TRBJ1-2; D might be TRBD1 (6 bases). V shed 1 base and J shed 7 bases, with 13 bases lying between them. Germline assignment: CDR1 SGHAT and CDR2 FQNNGV. This CDR3 is 14 amino acids long. CDR3 in amino acids: CASSLVPGDGGYTF. CDR3 nucleotide sequence: TGTGCCAGCAGCTTAGTCCCAGGGGATGGTGGCTACACCTTC.

This clonotype has at least ten counts. The gene calls are TRBV20-1 and TRBJ1-4; D is perhaps TRBD1 (6 bases). The CDR3 is made up of 14 amino acids. Germline loops: CDR1 DFQATT, CDR2 SNEGSKA (reference sequence). V lost 5 bases, J lost 4 bases, and 14 bases lay in between. The CDR3 sequence: CSASPGADNEKLFF. The CDR3 coding sequence is TGCAGTGCTTCTCCGGGGGCAGATAATGAAAAACTGTTTTTT.

This clonotype was counted ten times or more. The CDR3 sequence: CSARPGANYGYTF. DNA for the CDR3: TGCAGTGCTAGACCGGGGGCTAACTATGGCTACACCTTC. The chain has TRBV20-1 and TRBJ1-2, with a tentative D call TRBD1 (5 bases). The CDR3 extends over 13 amino acids. V shed 2 bases and J shed 0 bases, with 7 bases lying between them. From germline, CDR1 is DFQATT and CDR2 SNEGSKA (reference sequence).

Ten or more counts support this clonotype. The chain is built from TRBV5-1 and TRBJ2-1; 7 bases are a match to TRBD2. With V trimmed by 5 bases and J by 3 bases, 8 bases remained unmatched. The CDR3 length is 15 residues. Germline assignment: CDR1 SGHRS and CDR2 YFSETQ. The CDR3 reads CASRAGDYLYNEQFF. The DNA for the CDR3 is TGCGCCAGCAGGGCCGGGGACTACCTCTACAATGAGCAGTTCTTC. Complete variable domain (other parts from reference TRBV5-1 and TRBJ2-1): KAGVTQTPRYLIKTRGQQVTLSCSPISGHRSVSWYQQTPGQGLQFLFEYFSETQRNKGNFPGRFSGRQFSNSRSEMNVSTLELGDSALYLCASRAGDYLYNEQFFGPGTRLTVL.

As concerns this clonotype: This sequence may be a read error, since a much larger clone differs from it by one base. The J gene is TRBJ1-1, the V gene TRBV6-5, with D tentatively TRBD1 (6 bases). In germline, CDR1 is MNHEY, CDR2 SVGAGI. This CDR3 comprises 13 residues. CDR3 DNA: TGTGCCAGCATCAACACGGGGGGCACTGAAGCTTTATTT. This sequence encodes CASINTGGTEALF.

This clonotype was seen ten or more times. J is TRBJ1-2 and V is TRBV10-3, with 8 positions matching TRBD1. The CDR3 is 16 amino acids. Germline assignment: CDR1 ENHRY and CDR2 SYGVKD. V was pared by 3 bases and J by 2 bases, with 8 bases of the junction left unmatched. The CDR3 here is CAISDIPGQANYGYTF. The CDR3 region has the DNA TGTGCCATCAGTGATATACCGGGACAGGCAAACTATGGCTACACCTTC.

This chain links TRBV12-3 or TRBV12-4 with TRBJ1-2; a possible D gene is TRBD1 (5 bases). V lost 2 bases and J 5 bases, leaving 9 bases between the germline ends. There are 13 residues in the CDR3. DNA for the CDR3: TGTGCCAGCAGTTTACGAGGGGATTATGGCTACACCTTC. As protein: CASSLRGDYGYTF.

V and J are TRBV20-1 and TRBJ2-5, with D possibly matching TRBD1 (5 bases). V was cut by 5 bases and J by 4 bases, with 14 bases left in between. Germline V gene data show CDR1 as DFQATT and CDR2 as SNEGSKA (reference sequence). CDR3 size: 13 residues. The DNA of the CDR3 is TGCAGTGCTTTGACAGTCCCAAGAGAGACCCAGTACTTC. It translates to CSALTVPRETQYF.

The table lists this clonotype with many counts. The rearrangement links TRBV27 to TRBJ2-5; D gene unclear. The germline V and J ends were trimmed by 6 bases and 2 bases, with 16 bases remaining between them. CDR1 is MNHEY, CDR2 SMNVEV, per germline (reference sequence). The CDR3 extends over 15 amino acids. The chain's CDR3 is CASSPTMGKQETQYF. As DNA, the CDR3 is TGTGCCAGCAGCCCCACTATGGGGAAACAAGAGACCCAGTACTTC.

V usage is TRBV11-1 and J usage is TRBJ2-7; D ambiguous. The germline V and J ends were trimmed by 5 bases and 7 bases, with 15 bases remaining between them. The CDR3 contains 13 residues. Germline V gene sequence: CDR1 SGHAT, CDR2 FQDESV (reference sequence). The CDR3 protein is CASSSAPAREQYV. DNA of the CDR3: TGTGCCAGCAGCAGCGCACCCGCTCGAGAGCAGTACGTC.

This clonotype has at least ten counts. A much larger clone lies a single base off, so this may be a read error. V gene TRBV6-2 or TRBV6-3 combines with J gene TRBJ2-2; D ambiguous. Germline V gives CDR1 MNHEY, CDR2 SVGEGT. Between the trimmed V and J ends, which lost 2 bases and 3 bases, there was a span of 4 bases. The CDR3 is 13 residues long. The CDR3 bases are TGTGCCAGCAGTTACAGGGACACCGGGGAGCTGTTTTTT. The encoded protein is CASSYRDTGELFF.